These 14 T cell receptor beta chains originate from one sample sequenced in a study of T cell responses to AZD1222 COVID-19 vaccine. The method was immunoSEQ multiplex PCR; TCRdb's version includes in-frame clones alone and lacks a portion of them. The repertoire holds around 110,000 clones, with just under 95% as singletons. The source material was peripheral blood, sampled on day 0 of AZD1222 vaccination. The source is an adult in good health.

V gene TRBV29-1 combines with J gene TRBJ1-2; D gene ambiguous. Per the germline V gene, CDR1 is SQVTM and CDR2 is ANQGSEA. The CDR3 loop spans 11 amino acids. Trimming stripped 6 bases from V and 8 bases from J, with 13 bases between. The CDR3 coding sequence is TGCAGCGTGGTAAGAGAAGTAGGCTACACCTTC. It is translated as CSVVREVGYTF.

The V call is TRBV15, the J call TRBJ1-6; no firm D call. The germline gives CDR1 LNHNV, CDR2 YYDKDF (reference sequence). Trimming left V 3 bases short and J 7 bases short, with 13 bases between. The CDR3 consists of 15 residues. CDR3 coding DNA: TGTGCCACCAGCAGGGATTTCACCGGCAATTCACCCCTCCACTTT. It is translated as CATSRDFTGNSPLHF.

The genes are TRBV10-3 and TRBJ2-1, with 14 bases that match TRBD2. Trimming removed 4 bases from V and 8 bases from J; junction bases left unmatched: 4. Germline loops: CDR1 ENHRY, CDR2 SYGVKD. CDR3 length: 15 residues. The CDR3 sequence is CAISGLAGGPDEQFF. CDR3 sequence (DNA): TGTGCCATCAGTGGACTAGCGGGAGGGCCCGATGAGCAGTTCTTC.

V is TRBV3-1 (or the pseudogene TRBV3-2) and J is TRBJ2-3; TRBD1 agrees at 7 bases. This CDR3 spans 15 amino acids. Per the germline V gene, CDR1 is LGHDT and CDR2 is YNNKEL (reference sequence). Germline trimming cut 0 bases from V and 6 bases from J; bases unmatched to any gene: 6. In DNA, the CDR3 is TGTGCCAGCAGCCAAGATATAGGGGGCGCGGATACGCAGTATTTT. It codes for CASSQDIGGADTQYF.

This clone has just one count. CDR3 residues: CASRGTASYGYTF. In nucleotides, the CDR3 is TGCGCCAGCAGGGGCACCGCGTCTTATGGCTACACCTTC. This chain connects TRBV5-1 to TRBJ1-2; D not resolved. Per germline, CDR1 SGHRS and CDR2 YFSETQ. This CDR3 contains 13 residues. V was clipped by 5 bases and J by 5 bases, with 13 bases between them.

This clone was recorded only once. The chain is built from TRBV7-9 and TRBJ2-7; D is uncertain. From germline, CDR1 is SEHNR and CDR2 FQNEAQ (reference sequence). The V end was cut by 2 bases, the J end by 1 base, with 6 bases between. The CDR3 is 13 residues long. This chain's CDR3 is CASSLSASYEQYF. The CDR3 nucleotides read TGTGCCAGCAGCTTATCCGCATCCTACGAGCAGTACTTC.

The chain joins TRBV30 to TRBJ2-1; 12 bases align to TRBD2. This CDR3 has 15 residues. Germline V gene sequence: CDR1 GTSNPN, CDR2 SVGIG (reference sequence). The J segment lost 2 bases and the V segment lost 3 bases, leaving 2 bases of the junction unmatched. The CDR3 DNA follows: TGTGCCTGGAGGGCTAGCGGGAGGGCCTACAATGAGCAGTTCTTC. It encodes CAWRASGRAYNEQFF.

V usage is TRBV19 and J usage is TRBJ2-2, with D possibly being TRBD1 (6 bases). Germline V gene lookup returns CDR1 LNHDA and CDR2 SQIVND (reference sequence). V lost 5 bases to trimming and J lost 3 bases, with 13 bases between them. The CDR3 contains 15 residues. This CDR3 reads CASSAWDTDTGELFF. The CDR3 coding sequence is TGTGCCAGTAGTGCCTGGGACACCGACACCGGGGAGCTGTTTTTT.

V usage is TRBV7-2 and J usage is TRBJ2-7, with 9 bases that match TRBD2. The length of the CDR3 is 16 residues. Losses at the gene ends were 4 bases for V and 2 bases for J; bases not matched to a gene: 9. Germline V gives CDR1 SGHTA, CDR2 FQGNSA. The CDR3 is CASSSRSGLAPYEQYF. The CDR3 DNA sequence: TGTGCCAGCAGCTCGAGGTCGGGACTAGCACCCTACGAGCAGTACTTC.

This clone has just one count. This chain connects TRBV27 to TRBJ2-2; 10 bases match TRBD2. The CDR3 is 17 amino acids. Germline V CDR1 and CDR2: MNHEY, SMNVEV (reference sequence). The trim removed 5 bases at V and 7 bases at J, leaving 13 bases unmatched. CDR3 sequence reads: CASSAAGGPRVLGELFF. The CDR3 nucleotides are TGTGCCAGCAGTGCAGCGGGAGGGCCGCGAGTTCTCGGGGAGCTGTTTTTT.

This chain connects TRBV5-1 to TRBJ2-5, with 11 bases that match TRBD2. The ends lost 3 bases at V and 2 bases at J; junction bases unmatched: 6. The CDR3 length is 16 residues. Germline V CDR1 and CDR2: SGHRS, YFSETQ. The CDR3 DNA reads TGCGCCAGCAGCTACCTGACTAGCGGGACTCAAGAGACCCAGTACTTC. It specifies CASSYLTSGTQETQYF.

CDR3 bases: TGTGCCAGCTCACCACTGATTAGCGGCAACACCGGGGAGCTGTTTTTT. Translating gives CASSPLISGNTGELFF. This chain links TRBV18 with TRBJ2-2, with D possibly matching TRBD2 (6 bases). The CDR3 runs 16 residues. The germline V gene has CDR1 KGHSH and CDR2 LQKENI. Trimming removed 1 base at V and 2 bases at J, with 11 bases between.

CDR3 region: CASSPITEAFF. CDR3 in DNA: TGTGCCAGCAGCCCCATTACTGAAGCTTTCTTT. This chain joins TRBV7-9 and TRBJ1-1, with unresolved D. The V gene's germline CDR1 is SEHNR and CDR2 FQNEAQ (reference sequence). Trimming removed 5 bases from V and 5 bases from J, with 6 bases in between. CDR3 length: 11 residues.

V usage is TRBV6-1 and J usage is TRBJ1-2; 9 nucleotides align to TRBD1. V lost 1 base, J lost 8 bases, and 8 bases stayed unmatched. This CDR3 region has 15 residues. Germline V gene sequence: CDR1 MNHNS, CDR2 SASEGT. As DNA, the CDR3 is TGTGCCAGCAGTGAAGGGGACAGGGTATTGAGAGGCTACACCTTC. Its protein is CASSEGDRVLRGYTF.